This TCR beta chain comes out of a study of PD-L1 blockade in urothelial cancer. The wider study: Blood was subjected to analysis at 3 weeks (second dose) and 6 weeks following treatment start.

Data came from immunoSEQ multiplex PCR; TCRdb stores just in-frame clones and leaves some out. The table has 80,000 to 130,000 clones, roughly nine tenths seen once. The V gene lost 6 bases and the J gene lost 8 bases, with 8 bases spanning the gap. In germline, CDR1 is MNHNY, CDR2 SVGAGI (reference sequence). This CDR3 is built from 11 residues. The V and J genes are TRBV6-6 and TRBJ2-1; maybe TRBD1 (6 bases). This sequence originates from a woman at least 80 years old with urothelial cancer. Sequencing was performed on PBMCs, taken around atezolizumab (anti-PD-L1) treatment. This CDR3 reads CASSTGYEQFF. The CDR3 DNA sequence: TGTGCCAGCAGCACAGGGTATGAGCAGTTCTTC.